The T cell receptor (beta chain) under discussion was sequenced for a study of cytotoxic CD8 clonotypes in ibrutinib-treated CLL. This CDR3 has 17 amino acids. Germline lookup yields CDR1 MGHRA and CDR2 YSYEKL. V shed 6 bases, J shed 5 bases, and the junction held 16 bases outside the gene matches. The repertoire was sequenced with immunoSEQ multiplex PCR; TCRdb's copy has only in-frame clones and lacks some. Among more than 200,000 clones listed, just under 80% were seen once. The chain links TRBV4-1 to TRBJ2-3; TRBD2 matches at 8 bases. The sequence was collected from a human donor with chronic lymphocytic leukemia. The source was PBMCs, collected after 12 months of ibrutinib treatment. CDR3 sequence reads: CASSPSEGAGDEDTQYF. In nucleotides, the CDR3 is TGCGCCAGCAGTCCATCCGAGGGAGCGGGAGACGAAGATACGCAGTATTTT.